The 20 T cell receptor beta chains presented below share a single source sample, sequenced in a study of T cell changes during pregnancy in multiple sclerosis. The protocol was immunoSEQ multiplex PCR, while the TCRdb copy is restricted to in-frame clones and leaves out a portion. Here the sample spans under 130,000 clones, roughly 92% being singletons. Sequences were derived from peripheral blood, sampled after pregnancy. The receptors come from a female donor with multiple sclerosis, enrolled in a pregnancy study.

The chain carries TRBV10-3 and TRBJ1-2, with D possibly being TRBD1 (5 bases). Per germline, CDR1 ENHRY and CDR2 SYGVKD. There are 15 residues in the CDR3. Trimming cost V 5 bases and J 0 bases, with 13 bases left between them. CDR3: CAISPSLGANYGYTF. The CDR3 region has the DNA TGTGCCATCAGTCCCTCTCTAGGGGCTAACTATGGCTACACCTTC.

This chain links TRBV27 with TRBJ1-2; D is unclear. This CDR3 has 14 residues. CDR1 and CDR2 (germline): MNHEY, SMNVEV (reference sequence). V was trimmed by 5 bases and J by 10 bases, leaving 20 bases between them. Here the CDR3 DNA reads TGTGCCAGCAGTACGCGAGACAAGCCTTTGGACTACACCTTC. It yields the protein CASSTRDKPLDYTF.

In regard to this clone: Within the sample, other DNA sequences also encode this same CDR3. This chain uses TRBV7-2 with TRBJ2-2; possible D gene TRBD2, 6 bases. This CDR3 is 14 amino acids long. CDR1 and CDR2 (germline): SGHTA, FQGNSA. V was trimmed by 6 bases and J by 5 bases, leaving 13 bases between them. CDR3 nucleotides: TGTGCCAGCAGTCTCGCTGGGGGGACCGGGGAGCTGTTTTTT. It is translated as CASSLAGGTGELFF.

The chain recombines TRBV6-1 with TRBJ2-3; 7 bases align to TRBD2. The CDR3 is 13 residues long. Germline CDR1 and CDR2: MNHNS and SASEGT. V dropped 8 bases and J dropped 1; count of bases not matched to a gene: 3. CDR3 sequence (DNA): TGTGCCAGCCTAGCGGCCCGCACAGATACGCAGTATTTT. Its translation: CASLAARTDTQYF.

V and J are TRBV29-1 and TRBJ2-5; 9 bases are a match to TRBD2. Germline-derived CDR1 and CDR2 are SQVTM and ANQGSEA. This CDR3 region has 14 residues. With V trimmed by 3 bases and J by 5 bases, 7 bases remained unmatched. This chain's CDR3 is CSVDGGGAGETQYF. The DNA for the CDR3 is TGCAGCGTTGATGGCGGGGGGGCCGGGGAGACCCAGTACTTC.

This chain links TRBV25-1 with TRBJ1-1; D not certain. V lost 8 bases, J lost 3 bases, and 16 bases lay in between. The CDR3 spans 14 residues. CDR1 and CDR2 from the germline V gene are MGHDK and SYGVNS. The CDR3 DNA reads as TGTGCCAGCCTCCGAGGAGGCGCGTACACTGAAGCTTTCTTT. It encodes CASLRGGAYTEAFF. Drawing the rest from reference TRBV25-1 and TRBJ1-1, the complete variable domain is EADIYQTPRYLVIGTGKKITLECSQTMGHDKMYWYQQDPGMELHLIHYSYGVNSTEKGDLSSESTVSRIRTEHFPLTLESARPSHTSQYLCASLRGGAYTEAFFGQGTRLTVV.

The chain carries TRBV29-1 and TRBJ2-1; 9 bases map to TRBD2. The germline V gene encodes CDR1 SQVTM and CDR2 ANQGSEA. The J segment lost 8 bases and the V segment lost 0 bases, leaving 8 bases of the junction unmatched. The CDR3 contains 15 residues. The CDR3 region is CSVEERAGGFDEQFF. The CDR3 region has the DNA TGCAGCGTTGAAGAACGAGCGGGGGGCTTTGATGAGCAGTTCTTC.

This chain links TRBV2 with TRBJ1-2, with 7 bases lining up with TRBD1. Germline assignment: CDR1 SNHLY and CDR2 FYNNEI. The junction had 9 bases not matched to a gene; V was cut back by 6 bases and J by 8 bases. The CDR3 length is 13 residues. CDR3 sequence reads: CASRTRDSGGYTF. CDR3 nucleotides: TGTGCCAGCAGAACCCGGGACAGCGGGGGCTACACCTTC.

This clone has a single count. The chain links TRBV6-5 to TRBJ1-5; no clear D gene. V lost 4 bases, J lost 3 bases, and 10 bases lay in between. Germline CDR1 is MNHEY and CDR2 is SVGAGI. The CDR3 extends over 14 amino acids. The CDR3 here is CASSSLQVNQPQHF. The CDR3 nucleotides read TGTGCCAGCAGTTCCCTTCAGGTCAATCAGCCCCAGCATTTT.

V and J are TRBV9 and TRBJ1-6, with TRBD1 matching over 8 bases. Germline V gene lookup returns CDR1 SGDLS and CDR2 YYNGEE. The ends lost 7 bases at V and 4 bases at J; junction bases unmatched: 10. This CDR3 has 16 amino acids. The CDR3 DNA reads as TGTGCCAGCGGAGGCGCAGGGGGCGCTTATAATTCACCCCTCCACTTT. Translating gives CASGGAGGAYNSPLHF.

This clone was observed a handful of times. The chain carries TRBV6-1 and TRBJ2-7; a weak D match, TRBD2 (6 bases). This CDR3 is built from 12 residues. Germline assignment: CDR1 MNHNS and CDR2 SASEGT. Trimming cost V 8 bases and J 0 bases, with 8 bases left between them. The CDR3 sequence is CASGSGSYEQYF. The CDR3 bases are TGTGCCAGCGGTAGCGGCTCCTACGAGCAGTACTTC.

CDR3 residues: CASSLERAGGIGELFF. CDR3 in DNA: TGCGCCAGCAGCTTGGAGCGAGCGGGGGGCATCGGGGAGCTGTTTTTT. The chain employs TRBV5-1 and TRBJ2-2, with 9 bases that match TRBD2. The junction had 7 bases not matched to a gene; V was cut back by 0 bases and J by 7 bases. The CDR3 is made up of 16 amino acids. The germline gives CDR1 SGHRS, CDR2 YFSETQ.

The chain employs TRBV30 and TRBJ2-7; 9 bases line up with TRBD2. The junction had 17 bases not matched to a gene; V was cut back by 2 bases and J by 3 bases. CDR1 and CDR2 (germline): GTSNPN, SVGIG (reference sequence). CDR3 length equals 18 residues. The CDR3 DNA reads as TGTGCCTGGAGTATTTTCGGTAGCGGGGGTGCGAAGGACTACGAGCAGTACTTC. This gives the protein CAWSIFGSGGAKDYEQYF.

Notes on this clone: Other DNA sequences in the same sample also yield this CDR3. The chain links TRBV5-6 to TRBJ1-2; 7 bases are a match to TRBD1. CDR3 size: 13 residues. The germline V gene has CDR1 SGHDT and CDR2 YYEEEE. With 5 bases clipped from V and 2 bases from J, the junction kept 3 bases outside the gene matches. The CDR3 here is CASSPDRNYGYTF. CDR3 DNA: TGTGCCAGCAGTCCGGACAGGAACTATGGCTACACCTTC.

This rearrangement joins TRBV9 to TRBJ2-3; a weak D match, TRBD1 (5 bases). CDR1 and CDR2 (germline): SGDLS, YYNGEE. This CDR3 is 15 amino acids long. Trimming took off 0 bases at V and 4 bases at J, with 12 bases between the two ends. CDR3 coding DNA: TGTGCCAGCAGCGTAGCCCAGGGTGGTCCAGATACGCAGTATTTT. Translation: CASSVAQGGPDTQYF.

This chain connects TRBV27 to TRBJ2-7; 9 nucleotides match TRBD1. The CDR3 sequence is 12 residues long. Germline assignment: CDR1 MNHEY and CDR2 SMNVEV (reference sequence). The trim removed 5 bases at V and 6 bases at J, leaving 2 bases unmatched. The CDR3, as DNA: TGTGCCAGCAGTCCGGACAGGGGCGAGCAGTACTTC. Residues: CASSPDRGEQYF.

V usage is TRBV15 and J usage is TRBJ1-6; tentatively, D is TRBD1 (5 bases). Germline values: CDR1 LNHNV, CDR2 YYDKDF (reference sequence). The V end was cut by 1 base, the J end by 0 bases, with 10 bases between. CDR3 length equals 17 residues. CDR3 amino acids: CATSRGPQGSYNSPLHF. The CDR3 DNA reads TGTGCCACCAGCAGAGGCCCCCAGGGCTCCTATAATTCACCCCTCCACTTT.

This chain links TRBV9 with TRBJ2-7, with 10 bases lining up with TRBD2. J lost 1 base, V lost 0 bases, and 7 bases had no gene match. The CDR3 has 17 residues. Germline V CDR1 and CDR2: SGDLS, YYNGEE. The CDR3 reads CASSVEGAGGPSYEQYF. The CDR3 nucleotides read TGTGCCAGCAGCGTAGAGGGAGCGGGGGGGCCTTCCTACGAGCAGTACTTC.

This chain connects TRBV9 to TRBJ1-6, with D possibly TRBD1 on 5 matching bases. The CDR3 has 15 amino acids. Germline lookup yields CDR1 SGDLS and CDR2 YYNGEE. V was trimmed by 4 bases and J by 9 bases, leaving 17 bases between them. CDR3 region: CASSPSRGVGSPLHF. The CDR3 DNA reads TGTGCCAGCAGCCCCAGTCGGGGGGTGGGTTCACCCCTCCACTTT.

The rearrangement links TRBV15 to TRBJ2-1, with 9 bases identical to TRBD2. V lost 5 bases and J lost 6; bases outside the gene matches: 8. Germline values: CDR1 LNHNV, CDR2 YYDKDF (reference sequence). The CDR3 is 15 residues long. CDR3 DNA: TGTGCCACCAGCCCGCGAGAGCGGGGGGTCAATGAGCAGTTCTTC. Translating it yields CATSPRERGVNEQFF.